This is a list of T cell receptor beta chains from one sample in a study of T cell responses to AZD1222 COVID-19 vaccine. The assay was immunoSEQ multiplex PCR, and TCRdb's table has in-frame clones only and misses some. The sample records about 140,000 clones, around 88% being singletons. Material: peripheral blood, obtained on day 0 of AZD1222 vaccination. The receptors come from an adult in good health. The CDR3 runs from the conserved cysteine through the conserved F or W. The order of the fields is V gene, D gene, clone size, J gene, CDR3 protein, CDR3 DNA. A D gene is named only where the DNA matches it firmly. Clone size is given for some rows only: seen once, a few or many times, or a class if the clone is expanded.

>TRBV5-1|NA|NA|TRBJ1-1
CASSLVQDTEAFF
TGCGCCAGCAGCTTGGTTCAGGATACTGAAGCTTTCTTT
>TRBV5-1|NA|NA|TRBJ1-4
CASSSEPPREKLFF
TGCGCCAGCAGCTCGGAACCTCCGCGGGAAAAACTGTTTTTT
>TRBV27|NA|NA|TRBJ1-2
CASSSPGLRGYTF
TGTGCCAGCAGTTCCCCAGGGCTTCGAGGCTACACCTTC
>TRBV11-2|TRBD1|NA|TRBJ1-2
CASSGIRGIPYGYTF
TGTGCCAGCAGCGGAATCAGGGGGATCCCCTATGGCTACACCTTC
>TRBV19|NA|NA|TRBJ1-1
CASSIGVNTEAFF
TGTGCCAGTAGTATAGGGGTAAACACTGAAGCTTTCTTT
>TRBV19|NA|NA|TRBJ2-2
CASRRCTGELFF
TGTGCCAGTAGAAGGTGCACCGGGGAGCTGTTTTTT
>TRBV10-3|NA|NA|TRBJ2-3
CAISESLVGGTDTQYF
TGTGCCATCAGTGAGTCACTAGTTGGTGGCACAGATACGCAGTATTTT
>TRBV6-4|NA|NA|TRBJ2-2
CASSDSIENTGELFF
TGTGCCAGCAGTGACTCGATCGAGAACACCGGGGAGCTGTTTTTT
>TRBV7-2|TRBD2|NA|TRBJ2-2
CASSLNGRTGELFF
TGTGCCAGCAGCTTGAACGGGAGGACCGGGGAGCTGTTTTTT
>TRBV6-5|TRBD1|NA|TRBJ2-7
CASSSTGSSYEQYF
TGTGCCAGCAGCTCGACAGGGAGCTCCTACGAGCAGTACTTC
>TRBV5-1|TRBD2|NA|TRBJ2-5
CASSISAGVGETQYF
TGCGCCAGCAGTATATCAGCGGGAGTAGGAGAGACCCAGTACTTC
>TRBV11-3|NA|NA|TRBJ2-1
CASSLGGWWECYNEQFF
TGTGCCAGCAGCTTAGGAGGTTGGTGGGAGTGTTACAATGAGCAGTTCTTC
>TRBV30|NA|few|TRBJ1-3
CAQAAGNTIYF
TGTGCCCAAGCGGCTGGAAACACCATATATTTT
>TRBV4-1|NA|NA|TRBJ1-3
CASSPGLFPTGNTIYF
TGCGCCAGCAGCCCGGGACTTTTTCCCACTGGAAACACCATATATTTT
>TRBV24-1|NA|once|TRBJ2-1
CATSEISNEQFF
TGTGCCACCAGTGAAATCTCCAATGAGCAGTTCTTC
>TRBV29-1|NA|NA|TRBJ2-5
CSVLLGGETQYF
TGCAGCGTTTTACTAGGGGGAGAGACCCAGTACTTC
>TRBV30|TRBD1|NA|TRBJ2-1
CAWGGQVRGNEQFF
TGTGCCTGGGGGGGACAGGTACGGGGAAATGAGCAGTTCTTC
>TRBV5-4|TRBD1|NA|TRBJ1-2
CASSLALGGQGNGYTF
TGTGCCAGCAGCTTGGCCTTAGGGGGACAGGGTAATGGCTACACCTTC
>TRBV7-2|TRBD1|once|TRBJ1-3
CASSLMWTGKAVSGNTIYF
TGTGCCAGCAGCTTAATGTGGACAGGGAAAGCTGTCTCTGGAAACACCATATATTTT
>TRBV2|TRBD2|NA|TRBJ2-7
CASGKGRGVSYEQYF
TGTGCCAGCGGTAAGGGGCGGGGGGTGTCGTACGAGCAGTACTTC
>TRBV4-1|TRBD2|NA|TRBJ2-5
CASSHISGRGKETQYF
TGCGCCAGCAGCCACATAAGCGGGAGGGGGAAAGAGACCCAGTACTTC
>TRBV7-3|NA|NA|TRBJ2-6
CASSRSSGANVLTF
TGTGCCAGCAGCCGCAGCTCTGGGGCCAACGTCCTGACTTTC